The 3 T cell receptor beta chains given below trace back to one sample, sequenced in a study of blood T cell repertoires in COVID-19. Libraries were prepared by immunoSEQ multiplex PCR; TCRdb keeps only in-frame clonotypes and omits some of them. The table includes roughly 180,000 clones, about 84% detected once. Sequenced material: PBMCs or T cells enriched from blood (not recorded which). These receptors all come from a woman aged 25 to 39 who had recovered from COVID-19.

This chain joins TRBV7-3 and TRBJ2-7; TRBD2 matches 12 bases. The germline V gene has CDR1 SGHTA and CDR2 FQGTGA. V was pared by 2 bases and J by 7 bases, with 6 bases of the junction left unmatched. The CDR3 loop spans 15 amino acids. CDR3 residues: CASSLLAGGPGEQYF. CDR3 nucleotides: TGTGCCAGCAGCTTACTAGCGGGAGGGCCTGGAGAGCAGTACTTC.

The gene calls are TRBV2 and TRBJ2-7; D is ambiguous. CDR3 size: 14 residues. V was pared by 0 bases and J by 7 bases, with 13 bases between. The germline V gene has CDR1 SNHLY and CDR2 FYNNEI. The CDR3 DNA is TGTGCCAGCAGTGAAGCGTTTTCAGGTTATGAGCAGTACTTC. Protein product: CASSEAFSGYEQYF.

The chain's CDR3 is CASSLALGEGGEQYF. CDR3 DNA: TGTGCCAGCAGCTTAGCACTCGGGGAGGGCGGCGAGCAGTACTTC. The J gene is TRBJ2-7, the V gene TRBV7-9; 7 bases align to TRBD2. Germline values: CDR1 SEHNR, CDR2 FQNEAQ (reference sequence). Trimming cost V 0 bases and J 6 bases; bases outside gene matches: 8. CDR3 length: 15 amino acids.